Shown below are 26 T cell receptor beta chains from a single sample sequenced in a study of T cell responses to AZD1222 COVID-19 vaccine. Sequenced by immunoSEQ multiplex PCR; TCRdb stores in-frame clones only, minus some. The table records about 170,000 clones, approximately 91% of them present only once. This material consisted of peripheral blood, taken on day 0 of AZD1222 vaccination. Every receptor here comes from an adult in good health.

Comments on this clone: In the same sample, other DNA sequences code for this CDR3. The chain has TRBV6-5 and TRBJ2-7; the match to TRBD1 covers 9 bases. The CDR3 covers 14 residues. J was trimmed by 0 bases and V by 6 bases; bases with no gene match: 3. Germline V gene lookup returns CDR1 MNHEY and CDR2 SVGAGI. CDR3 DNA sequence: TGTGCCAGCAGCCTACAGGGGGCCTCCTACGAGCAGTACTTC. Protein: CASSLQGASYEQYF.

The rearrangement links TRBV11-2 to TRBJ2-3; 10 nucleotides agree with TRBD2. The V segment lost 3 bases and the J segment 0 bases; nucleotides outside the gene matches: 6. Germline lookup yields CDR1 SGHAT and CDR2 FQNNGV. CDR3 length: 17 amino acids. DNA for the CDR3: TGTGCCAGCAGCTTGCTCCCGACTAGCGGGAGCACAGATACGCAGTATTTT. Protein product: CASSLLPTSGSTDTQYF.

This chain connects TRBV10-2 to TRBJ2-1; 14 bases match TRBD2. Per germline, CDR1 WSHSY and CDR2 SAAADI. V lost 0 bases, J lost 7 bases, and 2 bases stayed unmatched. This CDR3 has 16 amino acids. For the CDR3, the DNA is TGCGCCAGCAGTGAGTCTTGGACTAGCGGGAGGAATGAGCAGTTCTTC. It specifies CASSESWTSGRNEQFF.

The V and J genes are TRBV6-2 or TRBV6-3 and TRBJ2-1; 10 positions match TRBD2. The CDR3 consists of 16 residues. The germline CDR1 and CDR2 sequences are MNHEY and SVGEGT. Trimming at V came to 6 bases and at J to 5 bases, leaving 10 bases not matched to a gene. CDR3 in DNA: TGTGCCAGCAGCCGACCTCTTAGCGGGGGGAACAATGAGCAGTTCTTC. It is translated as CASSRPLSGGNNEQFF.

The genes are TRBV5-1 and TRBJ1-3, with D hard to call. Germline assignment: CDR1 SGHRS and CDR2 YFSETQ. V lost 3 bases and J 0 bases, leaving 10 bases between the germline ends. The CDR3 runs 15 residues. CDR3 nucleotide sequence: TGCGCCAGCAGCTCCCTGGGGAGCTCTGGAAACACCATATATTTT. Its protein product is CASSSLGSSGNTIYF. The entire variable domain, with the rest obtained from reference TRBV5-1 and TRBJ1-3, is as follows: KAGVTQTPRYLIKTRGQQVTLSCSPISGHRSVSWYQQTPGQGLQFLFEYFSETQRNKGNFPGRFSGRQFSNSRSEMNVSTLELGDSALYLCASSSLGSSGNTIYFGEGSWLTVV.

The rearrangement links TRBV30 to TRBJ2-2; D unresolved. V dropped 6 bases and J dropped 5 bases, with 16 bases sitting between them. Germline V gives CDR1 GTSNPN, CDR2 SVGIG (reference sequence). The CDR3 extends over 14 amino acids. CDR3 nucleotides: TGTGCCTGTACTCCGGGCCGAGGAACCGGGGAGCTGTTTTTT. Its protein product is CACTPGRGTGELFF.

The rearrangement joins TRBV7-6 to TRBJ1-4; a possible D gene is TRBD1 (5 bases). Germline loops: CDR1 SGHVS, CDR2 FNYEAQ. V was shortened by 1 base and J by 8 bases, with 14 bases between the two germline ends. This CDR3 comprises 15 residues. CDR3: CASSLGGLQGEKLFF. CDR3 DNA sequence: TGTGCCAGCAGCTTAGGGGGCCTACAAGGAGAAAAACTGTTTTTT.

Here the CDR3 reads CASSFTGAGMNTEAFF. The CDR3 coding sequence is TGTGCCAGCAGTTTTACAGGGGCTGGCATGAACACTGAAGCTTTCTTT. V gene TRBV28 combines with J gene TRBJ1-1, with 7 bases identical to TRBD1. The CDR3 sequence is 16 residues long. Per the germline V gene, CDR1 is MDHEN and CDR2 is SYDVKM. V dropped 3 bases and J dropped 0; count of bases not matched to a gene: 7.

The genes are TRBV6-5 and TRBJ1-1, with D maybe TRBD1 (5 bases). Trimming removed 2 bases at V and 1 base at J, with 14 bases between. This CDR3 contains 16 residues. Germline CDR1 and CDR2: MNHEY and SVGAGI. CDR3: CASSYVPGLTNTEAFF. The CDR3 DNA reads TGTGCCAGCAGTTACGTTCCGGGACTCACGAACACTGAAGCTTTCTTT.

This clone was detected a few times. The chain's CDR3 is CASSFSPAGARNTEAFF. In nucleotides, the CDR3 is TGTGCCAGCAGCTTCTCCCCGGCAGGCGCGCGGAACACTGAAGCTTTCTTT. The chain combines TRBV5-6 with TRBJ1-1, with unresolved D. Between the trimmed V and J ends, which lost 2 bases and 1 base, there was a span of 18 bases. The CDR3 length is 17 residues. CDR1 is SGHDT and CDR2 is YYEEEE in the germline V gene.

V gene TRBV27 combines with J gene TRBJ2-5, with 8 positions matching TRBD1. In germline, CDR1 is MNHEY, CDR2 SMNVEV (reference sequence). The CDR3 consists of 14 residues. The J segment lost 7 bases and the V segment lost 3 bases, leaving 7 bases of the junction unmatched. The CDR3 here is CASSFGGQGATQYF. In DNA form, the CDR3 reads TGTGCCAGCAGTTTCGGAGGACAGGGAGCGACCCAGTACTTC.

J is TRBJ2-1 and V is TRBV18; D may match TRBD1 or TRBD2 (5 bases each). The V gene lost 1 base and the J gene lost 10 bases, with 14 bases spanning the gap. Germline V lookup: CDR1 KGHSH, CDR2 LQKENI. There are 14 residues in the CDR3. The CDR3 region is CASSPRDEGLEQFF. DNA of the CDR3: TGTGCCAGCTCACCACGGGACGAGGGATTAGAGCAGTTCTTC.

The V and J genes are TRBV4-3 and TRBJ1-4; D unclear. The CDR3 length is 16 residues. Germline V gene sequence: CDR1 LGHNA, CDR2 YSLEER. The germline V and J ends were trimmed by 3 bases and 3 bases, with 14 bases remaining between them. The CDR3 loop reads CASSQGSSTANEKLFF. DNA for the CDR3: TGCGCCAGCAGCCAGGGGAGTAGTACCGCTAATGAAAAACTGTTTTTT.

This chain connects TRBV21-1 to TRBJ1-5; TRBD1 is the table's D call, not checked against the DNA. TRBV21-1 is tagged as a pseudogene. This CDR3 spans 16 amino acids. As DNA, the CDR3 is TGTGCCAGCAGCAAAGGGGAACACAGGGGATATCAGCCCCAGCATTTT. This gives the protein CASSKGEHRGYQPQHF.

This clone was picked up a small number of times. The V call is TRBV29-1, the J call TRBJ1-1, with TRBD1 identical over 7 bases. J was trimmed by 4 bases and V by 5 bases; bases with no gene match: 7. Per the germline V gene, CDR1 is SQVTM and CDR2 is ANQGSEA. This CDR3 has 13 amino acids. CDR3: CSVRGGASTEAFF. In DNA, the CDR3 is TGCAGCGTTCGAGGGGGCGCGAGCACTGAAGCTTTCTTT. Using reference TRBV29-1 and TRBJ1-1 for the parts outside the CDR3, the full variable domain is SAVISQKPSRDICQRGTSLTIQCQVDSQVTMMFWYRQQPGQSLTLIATANQGSEATYESGFVIDKFPISRPNLTFSTLTVSNMSPEDSSIYLCSVRGGASTEAFFGQGTRLTVV.

This clone appeared once. The gene calls are TRBV7-2 and TRBJ1-1; D may be TRBD1 (6 bases). Per the germline V gene, CDR1 is SGHTA and CDR2 is FQGNSA. V was clipped by 7 bases and J by 5 bases, with 20 bases between them. CDR3 size: 15 residues. CDR3 residues: CASNLFRGGKTEAFF. The CDR3 bases are TGTGCCAGCAACCTCTTCAGGGGAGGGAAGACTGAAGCTTTCTTT.

This chain links TRBV5-1 with TRBJ2-1; 8 bases line up with TRBD1. From germline, CDR1 is SGHRS and CDR2 YFSETQ. V trimming: 7 bases; J trimming: 4 bases; junction bases outside the gene matches: 4. This CDR3 is 13 amino acids long. The CDR3 sequence is CASQQGEYNEQFF. The CDR3 DNA sequence: TGCGCCAGCCAACAGGGGGAGTACAATGAGCAGTTCTTC.

V usage is TRBV12-3 or TRBV12-4 and J usage is TRBJ1-2, with 7 bases that match TRBD1. Trimming took 7 bases from V and 5 from J; bases not matched to a gene: 7. There are 13 residues in the CDR3. The CDR3 here is CASTLAGGYGYTF. CDR3 nucleotides: TGTGCCAGCACCTTAGCAGGGGGATATGGCTACACCTTC.

This clone was seen a single time. The CDR3 region is CASSQDPRGGYEQYF. Here the CDR3 DNA reads TGCGCCAGCAGCCAGGATCCTAGGGGCGGCTACGAGCAGTACTTC. This chain links TRBV4-3 with TRBJ2-7; possibly TRBD1 for D (5 bases). CDR1 and CDR2 from the germline V gene are LGHNA and YSLEER. The CDR3 consists of 15 residues. Trimming stripped 3 bases from V and 3 bases from J, with 15 bases between.

This chain links TRBV4-3 with TRBJ1-1; D is uncertain. This CDR3 has 14 amino acids. V was pared by 2 bases and J by 2 bases, with 9 bases between. CDR1 LGHNA and CDR2 YSLEER come from the germline V gene. For the CDR3, the DNA is TGCGCCAGCAGCCAATCAATCGGCAACACTGAAGCTTTCTTT. This translates into CASSQSIGNTEAFF.

This chain links TRBV11-2 with TRBJ1-1, with 7 positions matching TRBD1. CDR1 is SGHAT, CDR2 FQNNGV, per germline. The CDR3 length is 14 residues. With 4 bases clipped from V and 1 base from J, the junction kept 3 bases outside the gene matches. The CDR3 DNA sequence: TGTGCCAGCAGCTCCGGGACAGAGAACACTGAAGCTTTCTTT. Translation: CASSSGTENTEAFF.

The rearrangement uses TRBV19 and TRBJ2-6; D is undetermined. This CDR3 is built from 16 residues. From germline, CDR1 is LNHDA and CDR2 SQIVND (reference sequence). V lost 4 bases to trimming and J lost 1 base, with 11 bases between them. The chain's CDR3 is CASSNYISSGANVLTF. The CDR3 nucleotides read TGTGCCAGTAGTAATTACATATCGTCTGGGGCCAACGTCCTGACTTTC.

The rearrangement links TRBV5-6 to TRBJ2-2; 9 nucleotides align to TRBD1. The CDR3 consists of 16 residues. V shed 0 bases and J 5 bases; nucleotides not matched to a gene: 5. Germline V gene data show CDR1 as SGHDT and CDR2 as YYEEEE. CDR3 DNA: TGTGCCAGCAGCTTGGACAGGGGGCGACGGACCGGGGAGCTGTTTTTT. Translated: CASSLDRGRRTGELFF.

The gene calls are TRBV9 and TRBJ2-3, with 7 bases fitting TRBD2. Trimming took 1 base from V and 2 from J; bases not matched to a gene: 1. Germline V CDR1 and CDR2: SGDLS, YYNGEE. This CDR3 comprises 14 residues. The CDR3 region is CASSVSGVTDTQYF. The CDR3, as DNA: TGTGCCAGCAGCGTAAGCGGGGTCACAGATACGCAGTATTTT.

The chain carries TRBV7-2 and TRBJ1-6; TRBD1 aligns across 7 bases. The germline gives CDR1 SGHTA, CDR2 FQGNSA. The CDR3 length is 13 residues. V was clipped by 4 bases and J by 9 bases; unmatched bases: 3. The CDR3, as DNA: TGTGCCAGCAGCTCAGACAGGGTTTCACCCCTCCACTTT. Translating gives CASSSDRVSPLHF. The entire variable domain, with the rest obtained from reference TRBV7-2 and TRBJ1-6, is as follows: GAGVSQSPSNKVTEKGKDVELRCDPISGHTALYWYRQSLGQGLEFLIYFQGNSAPDKSGLPSDRFSAERTGGSVSTLTIQRTQQEDSAVYLCASSSDRVSPLHFGNGTRLTVT.

J is TRBJ1-4 and V is TRBV10-2; no firm D call. Germline V gene data show CDR1 as WSHSY and CDR2 as SAAADI. The CDR3 is 16 residues long. Trimming left V 0 bases short and J 11 bases short, with 19 bases between. The chain's CDR3 is CASSESDARMGVKLFF. CDR3 coding DNA: TGCGCCAGCAGTGAGTCAGATGCCAGGATGGGCGTTAAACTGTTTTTT.